A single sample gave rise to the 13 T cell receptor beta chains below, sequenced in a study of control samples from healthy donors and cancer patients. Sequencing used immunoSEQ multiplex PCR; TCRdb keeps in-frame clones, though not all of them. Here the sample spans 90,000 to 100,000 clones, about four fifths being singletons. Sequences were obtained from PBMCs. These receptors all stem from a man aged 70 or older with lung cancer.

This chain links TRBV19 with TRBJ1-2; the D gene is possibly TRBD1 (6 bases). Per germline, CDR1 LNHDA and CDR2 SQIVND (reference sequence). CDR3 length equals 13 residues. The V end lost 6 bases, the J end lost 8 bases, and 16 bases lay between the germline ends. The CDR3 bases are TGTGCCAGTAGATTGGTAGGGGGGAGAGGCTACACCTTC. Its protein is CASRLVGGRGYTF.

The chain employs TRBV6-1 and TRBJ1-3, with D unclear. This CDR3 is built from 14 residues. The germline V gene encodes CDR1 MNHNS and CDR2 SASEGT. V was clipped by 1 base and J by 0 bases, with 4 bases between them. CDR3 sequence reads: CASSEESSGNTIYF. CDR3 in DNA: TGTGCCAGCAGTGAAGAGAGCTCTGGAAACACCATATATTTT.

This clone was found a few times. The chain couples TRBV4-1 to TRBJ1-6, with D perhaps matching TRBD1 (5 bases). Germline-derived CDR1 and CDR2 are MGHRA and YSYEKL. Trimming stripped 2 bases from V and 7 bases from J, with 15 bases between. This CDR3 has 16 amino acids. The CDR3 DNA follows: TGCGCCAGCAGCCAAAGAGTCACAGGCACAAATTCACCCCTCCACTTT. It specifies CASSQRVTGTNSPLHF.

This chain links TRBV5-1 with TRBJ2-5, with D maybe TRBD2 (6 bases). Trimming left V 4 bases short and J 1 base short, with 11 bases between. Germline values: CDR1 SGHRS, CDR2 YFSETQ. The CDR3 covers 14 residues. DNA of the CDR3: TGCGCCAGCAGCCCGGGGACTTTCCAAGAGACCCAGTACTTC. Translation gives CASSPGTFQETQYF.

This clone came up once. This rearrangement joins TRBV6-2 or TRBV6-3 to TRBJ1-5; D is ambiguous. The V gene's germline CDR1 is MNHEY and CDR2 SVGEGT. This CDR3 region has 14 residues. V was pared by 6 bases and J by 6 bases, with 15 bases between. CDR3 sequence: CASSDNRVGQPQHF. DNA for the CDR3: TGTGCCAGCAGCGATAATAGGGTAGGTCAGCCCCAGCATTTT.

V usage is TRBV11-3 and J usage is TRBJ2-5; 9 bases map to TRBD2. From germline, CDR1 is SGHNT and CDR2 YENEEA. Trimming cost V 5 bases and J 4 bases; bases outside gene matches: 11. CDR3 length: 16 amino acids. The CDR3 DNA reads as TGTGCCAGCAGCCAACGCGGGGGGGCCACGGGAGAGACCCAGTACTTC. Amino acids: CASSQRGGATGETQYF. The variable domain in full, with the rest retrieved from reference TRBV11-3 and TRBJ2-5, is EAGVVQSPRYKIIEKKQPVAFWCNPISGHNTLYWYLQNLGQGPELLIRYENEEAVDDSQLPKDRFSAERLKGVDSTLKIQPAELGDSAVYLCASSQRGGATGETQYFGPGTRLLVL.

The chain carries TRBV6-5 and TRBJ1-5, with D tentatively TRBD1 (6 bases). Germline CDR1 MNHEY, CDR2 SVGAGI. Trimming removed 8 bases at V and 0 bases at J, with 8 bases between. The CDR3 covers 13 residues. In DNA form, the CDR3 reads TGTGCCAGCCAGGACAGTAGCAATCAGCCCCAGCATTTT. Its translation is CASQDSSNQPQHF.

The rearrangement joins TRBV5-1 to TRBJ1-4; D unclear. This CDR3 comprises 13 residues. Germline V gene sequence: CDR1 SGHRS, CDR2 YFSETQ. Trimming stripped 7 bases from V and 2 bases from J, with 9 bases between. The CDR3 loop is CASRRDTNEKLFF. CDR3 sequence (DNA): TGCGCCAGCCGTCGGGATACTAATGAAAAACTGTTTTTT.

CDR3 coding DNA: TGTGCCAGCAGTGAAAGGCTGGGGTATGGGACCCAGTACTTC. This translates into CASSERLGYGTQYF. The rearrangement uses TRBV25-1 and TRBJ2-5; D is undetermined. The CDR3 loop spans 14 amino acids. Germline V lookup: CDR1 MGHDK, CDR2 SYGVNS. V lost 2 bases, J lost 7 bases, and 14 bases lay in between.

CDR3 nucleotides: TGTGCCAGCAGCGTAACCCCGGGGGGGAACACTGAAGCTTTCTTT. This codes for CASSVTPGGNTEAFF. The rearrangement links TRBV9 to TRBJ1-1; D might be TRBD1 (5 bases). The CDR3 is 15 residues long. CDR1 is SGDLS and CDR2 is YYNGEE in the germline V gene. The V end was cut by 1 base, the J end by 1 base, with 11 bases between.

This chain connects TRBV6-5 to TRBJ2-5, with D tentatively TRBD1 (8 bases). The V gene lost 5 bases and the J gene lost 4 bases, with 11 bases spanning the gap. CDR1 and CDR2 (germline): MNHEY, SVGAGI. The CDR3 has 13 amino acids. The CDR3 region has the DNA TGTGCCAGCAGTAACAGGGGGGGAGAGACCCAGTACTTC. Its translation is CASSNRGGETQYF.

The table lists this clone with a count of one. The chain links TRBV19 to TRBJ1-2; 9 bases are shared with TRBD1. Losses at the gene ends were 5 bases for V and 4 bases for J; bases not matched to a gene: 20. The germline CDR1 and CDR2 sequences are LNHDA and SQIVND (reference sequence). This CDR3 has 19 amino acids. The CDR3 reads CASSPAKGTGLVNLYGYTF. The CDR3 DNA is TGTGCCAGTAGTCCGGCCAAAGGGACAGGGCTTGTGAATCTCTATGGCTACACCTTC.

The V call is TRBV7-3, the J call TRBJ2-7, with D perhaps matching TRBD2 (7 bases). V dropped 0 bases and J dropped 7 bases, with 22 bases sitting between them. Germline-derived CDR1 and CDR2 are SGHTA and FQGTGA. CDR3 length: 17 amino acids. CDR3 bases: TGTGCCAGCAGCTTAACGGCCATGAGGGGGAGGGTCGAAGAGCAGTACTTC. It is translated as CASSLTAMRGRVEEQYF.